This passage covers 9 T cell receptor beta chains from one sample sequenced in a study of T cell repertoires in cytomegalovirus infection. TCRdb analysed the reads with MiXCR anew, one entry per CDR3 protein. The repertoire holds around 530,000 distinct CDR3 sequences, with about 17% as singletons. Sample: CD8+ T cells from PBMCs. The receptors here all came from a human donor in good health (CMV status not recorded). Some clones in this sample may be carry-over from other donors' samples.

This clonotype occurred many times. DNA of the CDR3: TGTGCCAGCAGCTCTAGTGGCAGGGCATCCCACGAGCAGTACTTC. Amino acids: CASSSSGRASHEQYF. The chain uses TRBV11-2 and TRBJ2-7, with a weak D call TRBD1 (5 bases). The CDR3 is made up of 15 amino acids. Germline V gene lookup returns CDR1 SGHAT and CDR2 FQNNGV. Between the trimmed V and J ends, which lost 4 bases and 5 bases, there was a span of 18 bases.

This clonotype occurred many times. The chain has TRBV6-1 and TRBJ2-4, with TRBD2 as a possible D gene (6 bases). The CDR3 runs 16 residues. Germline V lookup: CDR1 MNHNS, CDR2 SASEGT. V lost 2 bases and J 6 bases, leaving 17 bases between the germline ends. The CDR3 nucleotides are TGTGCCAGCAGTGAAATGAGCGGGCTTGGGCGAAACATTCAGTACTTC. This codes for CASSEMSGLGRNIQYF.

This clonotype was recorded many times. The chain is built from TRBV6-1 and TRBJ2-3, with 11 bases fitting TRBD2. CDR3 length: 15 amino acids. Germline CDR1 and CDR2: MNHNS and SASEGT. Trimming at V came to 4 bases and at J to 6 bases, leaving 6 bases not matched to a gene. CDR3 loop: CASSVSGRALDTQYF. The CDR3 DNA is TGTGCCAGCAGTGTTAGCGGGAGGGCCCTGGATACGCAGTATTTT.

The chain is built from TRBV9 and TRBJ2-7; no firm D call. Germline V gives CDR1 SGDLS, CDR2 YYNGEE. V dropped 0 bases and J dropped 3 bases, with 10 bases sitting between them. The CDR3 is 14 residues long. CDR3 region: CASSVDPGYYEQYF. In DNA form, the CDR3 reads TGTGCCAGCAGCGTAGATCCAGGCTACTACGAGCAGTACTTC.

This sequence joins TRBV5-4 and TRBJ1-1, with D tentatively TRBD1 (5 bases). V lost 6 bases and J lost 4, with 13 bases in between. Germline assignment: CDR1 SGHNT and CDR2 YYREEE (reference sequence). The CDR3 consists of 13 residues. The CDR3 bases are TGTGCCAGCATTGACGGTGGGACCACTGAAGCTTTCTTT. Translation: CASIDGGTTEAFF. Based on the CDR3 plus reference TRBV5-4 and TRBJ1-1, the full variable domain is ETGVTQSPTHLIKTRGQQVTLRCSSQSGHNTVSWYQQALGQGPQFIFQYYREEENGRGNFPPRFSGLQFPNYSSELNVNALELDDSALYLCASIDGGTTEAFFGQGTRLTVV.

The chain is built from TRBV20-1 and TRBJ1-1; D remains ambiguous. The CDR3 contains 13 residues. The V gene lost 6 bases and the J gene lost 4 bases, with 15 bases spanning the gap. CDR1 DFQATT and CDR2 SNEGSKA come from the germline V gene (reference sequence). The CDR3 sequence: CSAARGFSTEAFF. Here the CDR3 DNA reads TGCAGTGCCGCGCGGGGTTTTAGCACTGAAGCTTTCTTT.

J is TRBJ1-1 and V is TRBV6-1, with TRBD1 as a possible D gene (5 bases). Germline loops: CDR1 MNHNS, CDR2 SASEGT. The CDR3 runs to 16 residues. V gave up 8 bases and J gave up 0 bases, with 19 bases separating them. The CDR3 DNA reads as TGTGCCAGCCCCCCGGGGCAGCTAAACGTGAACACTGAAGCTTTCTTT. Translated, it gives CASPPGQLNVNTEAFF.

There are a few counts of this clonotype. This chain links TRBV4-2 with TRBJ2-1; TRBD1 is a possible D gene (6 bases). Germline CDR1 and CDR2: LGHNA and YNFKEQ. This CDR3 region has 16 residues. V lost 3 bases to trimming and J lost 3 bases, with 15 bases between them. The CDR3 reads CASSHVGQGGYNEQFF. The CDR3 DNA reads as TGTGCCAGCAGCCATGTGGGACAAGGGGGCTACAATGAGCAGTTCTTC.

This clonotype turned up a few times. The chain uses TRBV19 and TRBJ1-5; TRBD1 is a possible D gene (5 bases). There are 15 residues in the CDR3. The V end was cut by 3 bases, the J end by 2 bases, with 11 bases between. The germline gives CDR1 LNHDA, CDR2 SQIVND (reference sequence). CDR3 in DNA: TGTGCCAGTAGTATTCAAGGGGAGGGCAATCAGCCCCAGCATTTT. This codes for CASSIQGEGNQPQHF.